A selection of T cell receptor beta chains follows, all from one sample in a study of graft-versus-host responses after intestinal transplantation. Repertoires were generated with immunoSEQ multiplex PCR, while TCRdb's copy carries only in-frame clones and drops some. The table records over 65,000 clones, 75% to 95% of them present only once. Their antigens are not known. Specimen: unstimulated CD4+ T cells sorted from spleen or lymph node cells, collected before intestinal transplant. The receptors derive from a human donor who received an intestinal transplant. Both conserved end residues are part of each CDR3. The order of the fields is clone size, V gene, D gene, J gene, CDR3 protein, CDR3 DNA. A D gene is named only where the DNA matches it firmly. The size field is filled for only some rows; it gives once, few, many or a size class.

NA	TRBV6-5	TRBD1	TRBJ1-5	CASSPGTGANQPQHF	TGTGCCAGCAGTCCCGGGACAGGAGCTAATCAGCCCCAGCATTTT
once	TRBV7-8	TRBD1	TRBJ1-6	CASSPPGTGASYNSPLHF	TGTGCCAGCAGCCCGCCCGGGACAGGGGCCTCCTATAATTCACCCCTCCACTTT
NA	TRBV7-9	NA	TRBJ2-7	CASSLEGRGVQDEQYF	TGTGCCAGCAGCTTAGAGGGGCGGGGCGTGCAGGACGAGCAGTACTTC
NA	TRBV6-1	NA	TRBJ2-4	CASSEWASGNIQYF	TGTGCCAGCAGTGAATGGGCAAGTGGAAACATTCAGTACTTC
NA	TRBV2	NA	TRBJ1-1	CASSDRRVNTEAFF	TGTGCCAGCAGCGACAGGAGAGTGAACACTGAAGCTTTCTTT
NA	TRBV4-1	TRBD1	TRBJ1-2	CASSQEPRTGEGYGYTF	TGCGCCAGCAGCCAAGAGCCTCGGACAGGGGAGGGCTATGGCTACACCTTC
NA	TRBV5-1	TRBD2	TRBJ2-2	CASSFGGGATGELFF	TGCGCCAGCAGCTTCGGCGGGGGGGCCACCGGGGAGCTGTTTTTT
NA	TRBV9	NA	TRBJ1-1	CASSPLTGNTEAFF	TGTGCCAGCAGCCCCCTGACAGGGAACACTGAAGCTTTCTTT
NA	TRBV10-2	NA	TRBJ2-3	CASSESISWGADTQYF	TGCGCCAGCAGTGAGTCGATCTCATGGGGCGCAGATACGCAGTATTTT
NA	TRBV10-3	NA	TRBJ2-6	CAIRGGMGGKSPGANVLTF	TGTGCCATCAGAGGGGGCATGGGGGGCAAGTCGCCTGGGGCCAACGTCCTGACTTTC
once	TRBV2	NA	TRBJ2-7	CASSGNYEQYF	TGTGCCAGCAGTGGGAACTACGAGCAGTACTTC
NA	TRBV18	NA	TRBJ2-1	CASSPGALGGNEQFF	TGTGCCAGCTCACCCGGGGCCCTAGGGGGCAATGAGCAGTTCTTC
NA	TRBV5-1	NA	TRBJ1-1	CASSLARGSGMNTEAFF	TGCGCCAGCAGCTTGGCCAGGGGTTCGGGCATGAACACTGAAGCTTTCTTT
NA	TRBV5-1	NA	TRBJ1-1	CASRSENEAFF	TGCGCCAGCAGGTCAGAAAATGAAGCTTTCTTT
NA	TRBV29-1	NA	TRBJ1-3	CSVQTGAGNTIYF	TGCAGCGTCCAGACAGGAGCTGGAAACACCATATATTTT
NA	TRBV27	TRBD2	TRBJ2-1	CASNRYGGAAYNEQFF	TGTGCCAGCAATCGATACGGGGGGGCTGCCTACAATGAGCAGTTCTTC
NA	TRBV7-7	TRBD1	TRBJ1-5	CASGHKPGGSWSNQPQHF	TGTGCCAGCGGCCACAAGCCAGGGGGCTCTTGGAGCAATCAGCCCCAGCATTTT
once	TRBV19	TRBD1	TRBJ1-4	CASSIDRGTGYEKLFF	TGTGCCAGTAGTATAGATCGAGGGACAGGGTATGAAAAACTGTTTTTT
NA	TRBV30	NA	TRBJ1-1	CAWRRPGPGDTEAFF	TGTGCCTGGAGACGGCCAGGCCCCGGGGACACTGAAGCTTTCTTT
NA	TRBV5-6	NA	TRBJ2-7	CASRLSGRTYEQYF	TGTGCCAGCAGGTTGAGTGGGAGGACCTACGAGCAGTACTTC
once	TRBV6-5	TRBD1	TRBJ1-6	CASSYKAGGNSPLHF	TGTGCCAGCAGTTACAAGGCAGGGGGAAATTCACCCCTCCACTTT
NA	TRBV5-1	TRBD1	TRBJ1-2	CASSLVTGTGVGYTF	TGCGCCAGCAGCTTGGTCACCGGGACAGGGGTTGGCTACACCTTC
NA	TRBV7-2	TRBD2	TRBJ2-7	CASSPLAGVYEQYF	TGTGCCAGCAGCCCTCTAGCGGGTGTTTACGAGCAGTACTTC
NA	TRBV7-2	NA	TRBJ1-2	CASSLGRGAGYGYTF	TGTGCCAGCAGCTTGGGTAGGGGCGCGGGATATGGCTACACCTTC
NA	TRBV5-1	NA	TRBJ1-1	CASSLEAGDTEAFF	TGCGCCAGCAGCTTGGAGGCAGGGGACACTGAAGCTTTCTTT
NA	TRBV7-2	NA	TRBJ2-2	CASSLGQGWNTGELFF	TGTGCCAGCAGCTTAGGTCAGGGTTGGAACACCGGGGAGCTGTTTTTT
NA	TRBV6-5	NA	TRBJ1-1	CASSSSGQAAFF	TGTGCCAGCAGTTCCTCAGGCCAGGCCGCTTTCTTT
NA	TRBV19	TRBD1	TRBJ2-5	CASSLTGAKETQYF	TGTGCCAGTAGTCTGACAGGGGCGAAGGAGACCCAGTACTTC
once	TRBV5-8	NA	TRBJ2-3	CASSLSPGGFTDTQYF	TGTGCCAGCAGCTTATCACCGGGGGGCTTCACAGATACGCAGTATTTT
NA	TRBV7-2	TRBD1	TRBJ1-5	CASSPQGAGNQPQHF	TGTGCCAGCAGCCCCCAGGGGGCCGGCAATCAGCCCCAGCATTTT
NA	TRBV7-9	TRBD1	TRBJ1-6	CASSFKGQGPNSPLHF	TGTGCCAGCAGCTTCAAGGGACAGGGCCCAAATTCACCCCTCCACTTT
NA	TRBV11-3	NA	TRBJ1-3	CASSAGRDTGNTIYF	TGTGCCAGCAGCGCGGGCCGGGACACTGGAAACACCATATATTTT
NA	TRBV6-5	NA	TRBJ1-2	CASSYRETPYGYTF	TGTGCCAGCAGTTATCGTGAAACACCCTATGGCTACACCTTC
NA	TRBV6-6	TRBD2	TRBJ2-1	CASSSRAGMGNEQFF	TGTGCCAGCAGTTCGCGAGCGGGGATGGGCAATGAGCAGTTCTTC
NA	TRBV15	TRBD1	TRBJ2-7	CATSRVGQAEYF	TGTGCCACCAGCAGAGTTGGACAGGCCGAATACTTC
NA	TRBV18	TRBD1	TRBJ1-2	CASSLRGQGTYGYTF	TGTGCCAGCTCACTTAGGGGACAGGGTACCTATGGCTACACCTTC
once	TRBV30	TRBD1	TRBJ1-5	CAWSHLRDRGNQPQHF	TGTGCCTGGAGTCATCTCCGGGACAGGGGCAATCAGCCCCAGCATTTT
once	TRBV29-1	TRBD1	TRBJ1-2	CSVERKIPGQANYGYTF	TGCAGCGTTGAAAGGAAGATTCCGGGACAGGCGAACTATGGCTACACCTTC
few	TRBV9	NA	TRBJ1-3	CASSGDTGNTIYF	TGTGCCAGCAGCGGAGACACAGGAAACACCATATATTTT
NA	TRBV18	NA	TRBJ2-3	CASSPQTGTDTQYF	TGTGCCAGCTCACCCCAAACTGGCACAGATACGCAGTATTTT
NA	TRBV30	TRBD1	TRBJ1-1	CAWSGRGQGKAFF	TGTGCCTGGAGTGGGAGGGGACAGGGGAAGGCTTTCTTT
NA	TRBV5-6	NA	TRBJ1-6	CASSFRLSSYNSPLHF	TGTGCCAGCAGCTTCAGGCTTAGCTCCTATAATTCACCCCTCCACTTT
NA	TRBV6-6	NA	TRBJ2-7	CASSRGQALSYEQYF	TGTGCCAGCAGCAGGGGACAAGCCCTGTCCTACGAGCAGTACTTC
NA	TRBV25-1	TRBD1	TRBJ2-4	CASSGTGAKNIQYF	TGTGCCAGCAGTGGGACAGGGGCCAAAAACATTCAGTACTTC
NA	TRBV6-5	NA	TRBJ1-2	CASSQLDRSYGYTF	TGTGCCAGCAGTCAGCTCGACAGGTCCTATGGCTACACCTTC
NA	TRBV7-2	TRBD1	TRBJ1-4	CASSLASPRGSTNEKLFF	TGTGCCAGCAGCTTAGCGTCGCCCAGGGGGTCAACTAATGAAAAACTGTTTTTT
once	TRBV5-1	TRBD2	TRBJ2-5	CASSLAGSGGPLDTVVTQYF	TGCGCCAGCAGCTTGGCCGGTTCGGGGGGGCCTCTAGATACGGTTGTGACCCAGTACTTC
NA	TRBV9	NA	TRBJ2-3	CASSPRGAVNTDTQYF	TGTGCCAGCAGCCCTCGGGGAGCGGTAAACACAGATACGCAGTATTTT
NA	TRBV7-2	NA	TRBJ1-1	CASSFGQEAFF	TGTGCCAGCAGCTTCGGACAGGAAGCTTTCTTT
NA	TRBV9	TRBD1	TRBJ2-5	CASSVGTGGLETQYF	TGTGCCAGCAGCGTAGGGACAGGGGGTCTTGAGACCCAGTACTTC
NA	TRBV12-5	NA	TRBJ1-2	CASGLVRGYGYTF	TGTGCTAGTGGTTTGGTAAGGGGGTATGGCTACACCTTC
NA	TRBV7-8	NA	TRBJ2-1	CASTSRGARGGNEQFF	TGTGCCAGCACCTCCCGGGGGGCAAGGGGCGGCAATGAGCAGTTCTTC
NA	TRBV19	TRBD1	TRBJ1-2	CASSSRSGGSYGYTF	TGTGCCAGTAGTAGTCGTTCAGGGGGCAGTTATGGCTACACCTTC
NA	TRBV4-3	NA	TRBJ1-4	CASSQDFGGAREKLFF	TGCGCCAGCAGCCAAGATTTCGGGGGGGCGCGCGAAAAACTGTTTTTT
NA	TRBV7-9	NA	TRBJ1-2	CASSLAIGTTNYGYTF	TGTGCCAGCAGCTTAGCCATTGGGACAACCAACTATGGCTACACCTTC
NA	TRBV2	TRBD2	TRBJ2-7	CASSEGLAGGSSSYEQYF	TGTGCCAGCAGTGAGGGACTAGCGGGGGGCTCAAGCTCCTACGAGCAGTACTTC
once	TRBV27	NA	TRBJ1-2	CASSSGPGNGYTF	TGTGCCAGCAGTTCCGGACCGGGGAATGGCTACACCTTC
NA	TRBV11-3	NA	TRBJ2-5	CASSQARGWTETQYF	TGTGCCAGCAGCCAGGCCCGGGGATGGACGGAGACCCAGTACTTC
NA	TRBV4-1	TRBD1	TRBJ1-5	CASSSHRGGNQPQHF	TGCGCCAGCAGCTCACACAGGGGGGGCAATCAGCCCCAGCATTTT
NA	TRBV12-5	NA	TRBJ1-6	CASGPSEVGYNSPLHF	TGTGCTAGTGGTCCCTCGGAGGTCGGGTATAATTCACCCCTCCACTTT